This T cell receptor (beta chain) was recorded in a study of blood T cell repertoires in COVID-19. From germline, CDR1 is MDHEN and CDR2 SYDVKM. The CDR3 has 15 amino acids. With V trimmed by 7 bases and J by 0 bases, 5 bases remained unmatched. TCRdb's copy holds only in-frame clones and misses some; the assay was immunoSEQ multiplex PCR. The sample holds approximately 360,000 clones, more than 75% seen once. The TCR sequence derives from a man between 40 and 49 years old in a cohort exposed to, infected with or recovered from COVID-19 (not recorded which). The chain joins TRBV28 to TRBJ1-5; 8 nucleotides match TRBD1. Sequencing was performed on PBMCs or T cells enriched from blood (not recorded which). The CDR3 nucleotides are TGTGCCAGCACCCGACAGGGGCATAGCAATCAGCCCCAGCATTTT. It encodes CASTRQGHSNQPQHF.